The TCR beta chain under discussion was sequenced for a study of monozygotic twins with inflammatory bowel disease. On this clonotype: No antigen is known for it.

Germline CDR1 and CDR2: MGHRA and YSYEKL. CDR3 length equals 16 residues. TCRdb reprocessed the 5' RACE reads and stores each CDR3 protein as one record, lacking DNA. The listing contains roughly 150,000 distinct CDR3 sequences. General observations from the study: TCRbeta inverse Simpson diversity was decreased in IBD patients versus healthy co-twins.

The sequencing sample was made of blood. This chain links TRBV4-1 with TRBJ2-3; lacking DNA, the TRBD2 call made by TCRdb goes unchecked. The receptor was derived from a human donor with ulcerative colitis or Crohn's disease, or a healthy co-twin of an affected twin (not recorded which). The CDR3 is CASSQDASGGANTQYF.